A selection of T cell receptor beta chains follows, all from one sample in a study of regulatory and conventional T cells in RAG deficiency. Clones were read by immunoSEQ multiplex PCR, and TCRdb kept only the in-frame ones, dropping some. The data contain roughly 7,800 clones, approximately 93% of them singletons. These same data were also listed under a study on regulatory T cells.

Sequencing used CD127- CD25+ CD4+ Tregs sorted from blood. The receptors were gathered from a human donor in good health. The CDR3 runs from the conserved cysteine through the conserved F or W. The D gene is left open where the match is weak. Clone sizes are given selectively: once, few, many, or a class where the clone is expanded.

D gene: TRBD1; clone size: .; J gene: TRBJ2-5; V gene: TRBV5-4; CDR3 protein: CASSLVQGAETQYF; CDR3 DNA: TGTGCCAGCAGCTTGGTACAGGGGGCAGAGACCCAGTACTTC
D gene: .; clone size: once; J gene: TRBJ2-3; V gene: TRBV7-9; CDR3 protein: CASSPRGTTGEDTQYF; CDR3 DNA: TGTGCCAGCAGCCCCCGAGGGACCACGGGAGAGGATACGCAGTATTTT
D gene: .; clone size: .; J gene: TRBJ2-7; V gene: TRBV5-4; CDR3 protein: CASSLGGQWPDSYEQYF; CDR3 DNA: TGTGCCAGCAGCTTGGGAGGACAGTGGCCCGACTCCTACGAGCAGTACTTC
D gene: TRBD2; clone size: .; J gene: TRBJ2-7; V gene: TRBV30; CDR3 protein: CACSGGAYEQYF; CDR3 DNA: TGTGCCTGTAGCGGGGGGGCCTACGAGCAGTACTTC
D gene: .; clone size: .; J gene: TRBJ1-2; V gene: TRBV5-1; CDR3 protein: CASSLEQGAANYGYTF; CDR3 DNA: TGCGCCAGCAGCTTGGAACAGGGTGCCGCTAACTATGGCTACACCTTC
D gene: .; clone size: once; J gene: TRBJ1-2; V gene: TRBV27; CDR3 protein: CASSTTNLGHFFDGYTF; CDR3 DNA: TGTGCCAGCAGCACTACGAACTTGGGACACTTTTTCGATGGCTACACCTTC
D gene: TRBD2; clone size: .; J gene: TRBJ2-1; V gene: TRBV14; CDR3 protein: CASSQRMTSGREQFF; CDR3 DNA: TGTGCCAGCAGCCAAAGGATGACTAGCGGGAGGGAGCAGTTCTTC
D gene: TRBD1; clone size: .; J gene: TRBJ2-1; V gene: TRBV7-2; CDR3 protein: CASSYGQGVNEQFF; CDR3 DNA: TGTGCCAGCAGCTACGGACAGGGAGTCAATGAGCAGTTCTTC
D gene: .; clone size: .; J gene: TRBJ1-1; V gene: TRBV6-5; CDR3 protein: CASRDSGSEAFF; CDR3 DNA: TGTGCCAGCAGGGACTCGGGCTCTGAAGCTTTCTTT
D gene: TRBD1; clone size: .; J gene: TRBJ2-3; V gene: TRBV7-6; CDR3 protein: CASSLTGGPTDTQYF; CDR3 DNA: TGTGCCAGCAGCTTGACAGGGGGTCCCACAGATACGCAGTATTTT
D gene: .; clone size: .; J gene: TRBJ2-5; V gene: TRBV5-4; CDR3 protein: CASSPQVTQETQYF; CDR3 DNA: TGTGCCAGCAGCCCTCAGGTGACACAAGAGACCCAGTACTTC
D gene: .; clone size: .; J gene: TRBJ1-4; V gene: TRBV14; CDR3 protein: CASSQHRANEKLFF; CDR3 DNA: TGTGCCAGCAGTCAACACCGAGCTAATGAAAAACTGTTTTTT
D gene: TRBD1; clone size: .; J gene: TRBJ2-4; V gene: TRBV9; CDR3 protein: CASSEGASKNIQYF; CDR3 DNA: TGTGCCAGCAGCGAGGGGGCTTCCAAAAACATTCAGTACTTC
D gene: .; clone size: .; J gene: TRBJ2-1; V gene: TRBV2; CDR3 protein: CASRSAAGKWNEQFF; CDR3 DNA: TGTGCCAGCAGATCTGCGGCGGGAAAGTGGAATGAGCAGTTCTTC
D gene: TRBD1; clone size: .; J gene: TRBJ1-6; V gene: TRBV12-5; CDR3 protein: CASGLTGGLYNSPLHF; CDR3 DNA: TGTGCTAGTGGTTTGACAGGGGGTCTCTATAATTCACCCCTCCACTTT
D gene: TRBD1; clone size: .; J gene: TRBJ2-1; V gene: TRBV6-5; CDR3 protein: CASFRTGTKGNEQFF; CDR3 DNA: TGTGCCAGCTTCCGGACAGGAACGAAGGGGAATGAGCAGTTCTTC
D gene: .; clone size: .; J gene: TRBJ2-5; V gene: TRBV7-8; CDR3 protein: CASSLGSGEQETQYF; CDR3 DNA: TGTGCCAGCAGCTTAGGGAGTGGAGAGCAAGAGACCCAGTACTTC
D gene: .; clone size: .; J gene: TRBJ1-5; V gene: TRBV30; CDR3 protein: CAWSVRSGQPQHF; CDR3 DNA: TGTGCCTGGAGTGTGAGGTCCGGGCAGCCCCAGCATTTT
D gene: TRBD2; clone size: .; J gene: TRBJ2-3; V gene: TRBV6-1; CDR3 protein: CASSEIQRGYTDTQYF; CDR3 DNA: TGTGCCAGCAGTGAGATCCAGCGGGGGTACACAGATACGCAGTATTTT
D gene: .; clone size: .; J gene: TRBJ2-3; V gene: TRBV5-1; CDR3 protein: CASSLAERTTNTDTQYF; CDR3 DNA: TGCGCCAGCAGCTTGGCAGAAAGGACTACGAACACAGATACGCAGTATTTT
D gene: .; clone size: .; J gene: TRBJ1-2; V gene: TRBV5-1; CDR3 protein: CASSLGYPYGYTF; CDR3 DNA: TGCGCCAGCAGCCTAGGATACCCTTATGGCTACACCTTC
D gene: TRBD1; clone size: .; J gene: TRBJ1-6; V gene: TRBV25-1; CDR3 protein: CASSPRTGPNSPLHF; CDR3 DNA: TGTGCCAGCAGCCCTCGGACAGGGCCTAATTCACCCCTCCACTTT
D gene: TRBD1; clone size: .; J gene: TRBJ1-4; V gene: TRBV25-1; CDR3 protein: CASSDTGVANEKLFF; CDR3 DNA: TGTGCCAGCAGTGACACAGGGGTAGCTAATGAAAAACTGTTTTTT
D gene: TRBD2; clone size: .; J gene: TRBJ2-5; V gene: TRBV5-1; CDR3 protein: CASSLVRPGGQETQYF; CDR3 DNA: TGCGCCAGCAGCTTGGTTCGCCCGGGAGGGCAAGAGACCCAGTACTTC
D gene: TRBD1; clone size: .; J gene: TRBJ1-2; V gene: TRBV7-9; CDR3 protein: CASSLGTGGDGYGYTF; CDR3 DNA: TGTGCCAGCAGCCTCGGGACAGGGGGCGATGGCTATGGCTACACCTTC
D gene: .; clone size: .; J gene: TRBJ2-5; V gene: TRBV7-8; CDR3 protein: CASSPGETQYF; CDR3 DNA: TGTGCCAGCAGCCCAGGGGAGACCCAGTACTTC
D gene: TRBD2; clone size: .; J gene: TRBJ2-1; V gene: TRBV19; CDR3 protein: CASTWGGSYNEQFF; CDR3 DNA: TGTGCCAGTACCTGGGGGGGCTCCTACAATGAGCAGTTCTTC
D gene: .; clone size: .; J gene: TRBJ2-7; V gene: TRBV7-2; CDR3 protein: CTSSSPGGTSYEQYF; CDR3 DNA: TGTACCAGCAGCTCCCCTGGCGGGACCTCCTACGAGCAGTACTTC
D gene: .; clone size: .; J gene: TRBJ2-5; V gene: TRBV7-8; CDR3 protein: CASSFGLGGGETQYF; CDR3 DNA: TGTGCCAGCAGCTTTGGGTTGGGGGGAGGCGAGACCCAGTACTTC
D gene: TRBD1; clone size: .; J gene: TRBJ2-2; V gene: TRBV9; CDR3 protein: CASSPRQGYTGELFF; CDR3 DNA: TGTGCCAGCAGCCCTCGACAGGGTTACACCGGGGAGCTGTTTTTT
D gene: .; clone size: .; J gene: TRBJ1-1; V gene: TRBV13; CDR3 protein: CASSFLDALGTEAFF; CDR3 DNA: TGTGCCAGCAGCTTCCTAGACGCCCTAGGCACTGAAGCTTTCTTT
D gene: TRBD1; clone size: .; J gene: TRBJ2-1; V gene: TRBV5-4; CDR3 protein: CASSSRDRGQFF; CDR3 DNA: TGTGCCAGCAGCTCGAGGGACAGGGGGCAGTTCTTC
D gene: TRBD1; clone size: .; J gene: TRBJ1-6; V gene: TRBV18; CDR3 protein: CASSPRQGASNSPLHF; CDR3 DNA: TGTGCCAGCTCACCCCGACAGGGGGCCTCTAATTCACCCCTCCACTTT
D gene: TRBD2; clone size: .; J gene: TRBJ2-2; V gene: TRBV7-9; CDR3 protein: CASCIAGESGELFF; CDR3 DNA: TGTGCCAGCTGCATAGCGGGAGAGTCCGGGGAGCTGTTTTTT
D gene: TRBD1; clone size: .; J gene: TRBJ1-1; V gene: TRBV7-9; CDR3 protein: CASSYGTGDPGGVRSEAFF; CDR3 DNA: TGTGCCAGCAGCTATGGGACAGGGGACCCGGGAGGCGTTAGATCTGAAGCTTTCTTT
D gene: TRBD2; clone size: once; J gene: TRBJ2-1; V gene: TRBV5-4; CDR3 protein: CASSLESGLAGYNEQFF; CDR3 DNA: TGTGCCAGCAGCTTGGAATCTGGACTAGCAGGCTACAATGAGCAGTTCTTC
D gene: TRBD1; clone size: .; J gene: TRBJ2-3; V gene: TRBV19; CDR3 protein: CASSMRTGRDTQYF; CDR3 DNA: TGTGCCAGTAGTATGAGGACAGGGCGAGATACGCAGTATTTT
D gene: .; clone size: .; J gene: TRBJ1-2; V gene: TRBV28; CDR3 protein: CASSFRQGYGYTF; CDR3 DNA: TGTGCCAGCAGTTTTAGGCAGGGCTATGGCTACACCTTC
D gene: TRBD2; clone size: .; J gene: TRBJ2-7; V gene: TRBV7-9; CDR3 protein: CASSLGTSGGALYEQYF; CDR3 DNA: TGTGCCAGCAGCTTAGGGACTAGCGGAGGAGCCCTCTACGAGCAGTACTTC
D gene: .; clone size: .; J gene: TRBJ2-7; V gene: TRBV9; CDR3 protein: CASSPPRVTGSSYEQYF; CDR3 DNA: TGTGCCAGCAGCCCGCCCCGGGTAACAGGAAGCTCCTACGAGCAGTACTTC
D gene: TRBD1; clone size: .; J gene: TRBJ1-6; V gene: TRBV19; CDR3 protein: CASSTGGNSPLHF; CDR3 DNA: TGTGCCAGTAGTACAGGGGGCAATTCACCCCTCCACTTT